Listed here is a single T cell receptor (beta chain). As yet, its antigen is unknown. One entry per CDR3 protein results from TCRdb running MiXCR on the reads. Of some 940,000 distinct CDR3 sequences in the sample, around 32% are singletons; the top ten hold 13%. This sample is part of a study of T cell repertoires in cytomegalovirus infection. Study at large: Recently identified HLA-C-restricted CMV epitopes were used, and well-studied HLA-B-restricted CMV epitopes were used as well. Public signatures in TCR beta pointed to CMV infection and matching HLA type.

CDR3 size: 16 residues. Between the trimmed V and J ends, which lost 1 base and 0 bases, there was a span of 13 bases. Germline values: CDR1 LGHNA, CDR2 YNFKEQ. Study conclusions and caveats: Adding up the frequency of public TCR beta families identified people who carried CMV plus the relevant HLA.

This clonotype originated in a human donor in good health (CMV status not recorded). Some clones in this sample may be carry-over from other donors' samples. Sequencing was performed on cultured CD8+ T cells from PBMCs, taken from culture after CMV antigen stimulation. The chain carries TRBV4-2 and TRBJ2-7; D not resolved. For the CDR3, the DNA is TGTGCCAGCAGCCAAGTAGGATTTGCCCGCTCCTACGAGCAGTACTTC. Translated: CASSQVGFARSYEQYF.